This TCR beta chain was sequenced for a study of T cells in Graves' hyperthyroidism and ophthalmopathy. The germline gives CDR1 MNHNS, CDR2 SASEGT. This CDR3 has 15 amino acids. Losses at the gene ends were 8 bases for V and 0 bases for J; bases not matched to a gene: 5. Hyperthyroidism, newly diagnosed and lasting under 2 months, affected patients aged 18 to 65. This clonotype was seen repeatedly, ten times or more. RNA transcripts served as the template for amplifying TCR beta CDR3 regions. First-round RT-PCR of the TCR CDR3 relied on the HTBI primer set. TCRdb processed the multiplex PCR reads anew with MiXCR; each CDR3 protein has one entry. In the table there are about half a million distinct CDR3 sequences, about 20% of which are singletons.

The sample was blood. The chain uses TRBV6-1 and TRBJ1-3; 9 nucleotides line up with TRBD1. This TCR was sampled from a man aged 18-30 years with Graves' hyperthyroidism. The CDR3 is CASDAGQGSGNTIYF. Here the CDR3 DNA reads TGTGCCAGCGACGCGGGACAGGGCTCTGGAAACACCATATATTTT.